These 12 T cell receptor beta chains came from one sample sequenced in a study of shared clonotypes between healthy human individuals. TCRdb's table, derived via immunoSEQ multiplex PCR, lists solely in-frame clones and lacks some. The sample has 2 million to 2.5 million clones, over 85% seen once; the top ten hold 0.35% to 0.45%. The material sequenced was naive CD4+ T cells from PBMCs. Subset meaning: CD45RA+ positively selected. Source of these receptors: a man younger than 35 in good health. Some clones in this sample may be carry-over from other donors' samples.

The chain combines TRBV7-8 with TRBJ2-3; 8 nucleotides line up with TRBD2. The CDR3 runs to 17 residues. V gave up 3 bases and J gave up 3 bases; unmatched junction bases: 11. Germline CDR1 SGHVS, CDR2 FQNEAQ. The CDR3 DNA reads as TGTGCCAGCAGCTTCCCCATTAGCGGGAAGGGGACAGATACGCAGTATTTT. Residues: CASSFPISGKGTDTQYF.

The CDR3 region has the DNA TGCGCCAGCAGCTATTACAGGGATGGCTACACCTTC. Translating it yields CASSYYRDGYTF. The V gene is TRBV5-1, the J gene TRBJ1-2; D possibly corresponds to TRBD1 (6 bases). Between the trimmed V and J ends, which lost 3 bases and 6 bases, there was a span of 9 bases. Per germline, CDR1 SGHRS and CDR2 YFSETQ. CDR3 size: 12 residues.

The gene calls are TRBV5-4 and TRBJ1-2; D not certain. Germline loops: CDR1 SGHNT, CDR2 YYREEE (reference sequence). V was trimmed by 0 bases and J by 8 bases, leaving 14 bases between them. The CDR3 extends over 14 amino acids. The CDR3 region has the DNA TGTGCCAGCAGCTTGGTTTCGGGGATCGACGGCTACACCTTC. Residues: CASSLVSGIDGYTF.

This sequence joins TRBV7-8 and TRBJ2-1; no reliable D call. Germline V lookup: CDR1 SGHVS, CDR2 FQNEAQ. The CDR3 has 13 amino acids. V was cut by 7 bases and J by 2 bases, with 9 bases left in between. CDR3 region: CASIPSPYNEQFF. CDR3 nucleotide sequence: TGTGCCAGCATCCCTAGTCCCTACAATGAGCAGTTCTTC.

J is TRBJ2-2 and V is TRBV6-6; D is possibly TRBD2 (7 bases). The CDR3 extends over 16 amino acids. Trimming removed 6 bases at V and 4 bases at J, with 18 bases between. CDR1 is MNHNY and CDR2 is SVGAGI in the germline V gene (reference sequence). Here the CDR3 DNA reads TGTGCCAGCAGCCTTGTCGCGGGGGCAGGCACCGGGGAGCTGTTTTTT. It is translated as CASSLVAGAGTGELFF.

V gene TRBV5-1 combines with J gene TRBJ2-1; tentative D call: TRBD2 (6 bases). The CDR3 consists of 15 residues. The germline gives CDR1 SGHRS, CDR2 YFSETQ. V lost 2 bases and J 12 bases, leaving 21 bases between the germline ends. CDR3 region: CASSFDAGRVEGQFF. The CDR3 DNA sequence: TGCGCCAGCAGCTTCGATGCGGGGCGGGTCGAAGGGCAGTTCTTC.

In regard to this clone: Other DNA sequences within the sample encode an identical CDR3. V usage is TRBV4-3 and J usage is TRBJ2-7, with no clear D. This CDR3 is 14 amino acids long. Germline CDR1 and CDR2: LGHNA and YSLEER. Trimming left V 0 bases short and J 3 bases short, with 9 bases between. For the CDR3, the DNA is TGCGCCAGCAGCCAAGATCTCAGAAGCTACGAGCAGTACTTC. This gives the protein CASSQDLRSYEQYF.

The chain is built from TRBV6-6 and TRBJ1-3; possibly TRBD1 for D (5 bases). CDR3 size: 16 residues. Trimming cost V 2 bases and J 3 bases, with 14 bases left between them. Germline V gene data show CDR1 as MNHNY and CDR2 as SVGAGI (reference sequence). The CDR3 sequence is CASSYRLREGGNTIYF. The CDR3 coding sequence is TGTGCCAGCAGTTACCGGCTCAGGGAGGGTGGAAACACCATATATTTT.

This clone was counted a single time. J is TRBJ1-1 and V is TRBV6-1; D is uncertain. The germline V gene has CDR1 MNHNS and CDR2 SASEGT. Trimming cost V 4 bases and J 0 bases, with 6 bases left between them. The CDR3 totals 13 residues. The CDR3 sequence is CASSVKMNTEAFF. CDR3 bases: TGTGCCAGCAGTGTAAAGATGAACACTGAAGCTTTCTTT.

The chain is built from TRBV27 and TRBJ2-2; 7 bases map to TRBD2. Germline CDR1 is MNHEY and CDR2 is SMNVEV (reference sequence). There are 15 residues in the CDR3. The V and J ends lost 8 bases and 5 bases, in that order; junction bases with no gene match: 11. CDR3 residues: CASAPAGDGTGELFF. As DNA, the CDR3 is TGTGCCAGCGCTCCGGCGGGAGATGGGACCGGGGAGCTGTTTTTT.

This clone was seen a single time. As DNA, the CDR3 is TGTGCCAGCAGCGGGGCAAGGACTAGCGGGAGGGTGGTTCGAGAGACCCAGTACTTC. It is translated as CASSGARTSGRVVRETQYF. This chain uses TRBV2 with TRBJ2-5, with 15 bases that match TRBD2. After removal of 6 bases from V and 4 bases from J, the junction contained 15 bases not matched to a gene. CDR1 is SNHLY and CDR2 is FYNNEI in the germline V gene. The CDR3 has 19 residues.

About this clone: This sample includes further DNA sequences coding for the same CDR3. The chain uses TRBV5-1 and TRBJ1-5; D gene unclear. Germline CDR1 reads SGHRS; CDR2 reads YFSETQ. The CDR3 totals 15 residues. V dropped 0 bases and J dropped 0 bases, with 7 bases sitting between them. This CDR3 is CASSLAGNSNQPQHF. In nucleotides, the CDR3 is TGCGCCAGCAGCTTGGCGGGTAATAGCAATCAGCCCCAGCATTTT.